The subject of this entry is one T cell receptor beta chain. Original analysis: Researchers report that nucleated cell counts were estimated from reference gene primer amplification. The assay was immunoSEQ multiplex PCR, and TCRdb's table has in-frame clones only and misses some. From that table come the V and J calls and clone size; the DNA was used to work out D and trimming. Of around 260,000 clones in the sample, around 84% were seen once. This sample was included in a study of blood T cell repertoires in COVID-19. The overall study: The origin of the acute and convalescent COVID-19 samples was the United States, Italy and Spain. In each case, the material was cDNA or gDNA derived from T cells, B-cell-depleted T cells, or PBMCs.

Allocation to cohorts depended on clinical history reported by the participants. This CDR3 has 14 amino acids. The germline V gene encodes CDR1 LNHDA and CDR2 SQIVND (reference sequence). V lost 3 bases and J 10 bases, leaving 16 bases between the germline ends. V is TRBV19 and J is TRBJ2-1, with a tentative D call TRBD2 (5 bases). The sequence was obtained from a man between 25 and 39 years old with acute COVID-19. The specimen sequenced was PBMCs or T cells enriched from blood (not recorded which). CDR3 DNA: TGTGCCAGTAGTATTATGAGGGAGTATGGCGAGCAGTTCTTC. Its protein product is CASSIMREYGEQFF.